The next 31 T cell receptor beta chains were all read from a single sample in a study of blood T cell repertoires in COVID-19. Generated by immunoSEQ multiplex PCR, the TCRdb table keeps only in-frame clones and is missing some. This table has about 270,000 clones, roughly 93% appearing once. Sequencing input: PBMCs or T cells enriched from blood (not recorded which). These receptors came from a woman aged 40 to 49 with acute COVID-19.

This rearrangement joins TRBV19 to TRBJ2-7; D not certain. Germline V lookup: CDR1 LNHDA, CDR2 SQIVND (reference sequence). The CDR3 totals 14 residues. Trimming removed 5 bases from V and 3 bases from J, with 14 bases in between. The CDR3 DNA reads TGTGCCAGTAGTGACGGAGACTCGCGCTACGAGCAGTACTTC. It codes for CASSDGDSRYEQYF.

The chain carries TRBV7-9 and TRBJ1-2, with D hard to call. Germline V gives CDR1 SEHNR, CDR2 FQNEAQ (reference sequence). V shed 0 bases and J shed 3 bases, with 8 bases lying between them. The CDR3 totals 14 residues. CDR3 nucleotides: TGTGCCAGCAGCTTAGCAGGAGCACACTATGGCTACACCTTC. It yields the protein CASSLAGAHYGYTF.

The chain links TRBV7-2 to TRBJ2-7, with 8 bases fitting TRBD1. V dropped 0 bases and J dropped 6; count of bases not matched to a gene: 10. This CDR3 is 16 amino acids long. Germline CDR1 SGHTA, CDR2 FQGNSA. The DNA of the CDR3 is TGTGCCAGCAGCTTAGCTTGGAGGGCAGGGGGCTCCGAGCAGTACTTC. Translation: CASSLAWRAGGSEQYF.

This clone was counted once. The chain has TRBV5-1 and TRBJ2-2; 7 positions agree with TRBD1. There are 15 residues in the CDR3. V lost 4 bases to trimming and J lost 7 bases; unmatched junction nucleotides: 10. Germline V gene sequence: CDR1 SGHRS, CDR2 YFSETQ. The CDR3 loop is CASSPRQGKDGELFF. The CDR3 DNA reads TGCGCCAGCAGCCCCCGACAGGGCAAAGACGGGGAGCTGTTTTTT. Filled out from reference TRBV5-1 and TRBJ2-2, the complete variable domain reads KAGVTQTPRYLIKTRGQQVTLSCSPISGHRSVSWYQQTPGQGLQFLFEYFSETQRNKGNFPGRFSGRQFSNSRSEMNVSTLELGDSALYLCASSPRQGKDGELFFGEGSRLTVL.

This clone has only a few counts. The CDR3 reads CASSLGGNRRNQPQHF. The CDR3 region has the DNA TGTGCCAGCAGTTTAGGAGGCAATCGACGCAATCAGCCCCAGCATTTT. The rearrangement uses TRBV28 and TRBJ1-5; D call uncertain. Germline V gene data show CDR1 as MDHEN and CDR2 as SYDVKM. The CDR3 length is 16 residues. V dropped 2 bases and J dropped 2 bases, with 13 bases sitting between them.

The chain is built from TRBV7-2 and TRBJ2-6; D gene ambiguous. CDR3 length: 15 residues. V gave up 5 bases and J gave up 5 bases, with 13 bases separating them. The germline V gene encodes CDR1 SGHTA and CDR2 FQGNSA. The CDR3 loop is CASSPSSIRANVLTF. DNA for the CDR3: TGTGCCAGCAGCCCATCCAGTATTCGGGCCAACGTCCTGACTTTC.

A word on this clone: In the same sample, other DNA sequences code for this CDR3. CDR3 coding DNA: TGTGCCAGCTCCCAGACAGGGAACACTGAAGCTTTCTTT. Translated, it gives CASSQTGNTEAFF. The V call is TRBV18, the J call TRBJ1-1, with D perhaps matching TRBD1 (6 bases). The CDR3 runs to 13 residues. Germline V gives CDR1 KGHSH, CDR2 LQKENI. V lost 6 bases and J lost 1, with 9 bases in between.

This rearrangement joins TRBV9 to TRBJ2-5, with 10 bases aligning to TRBD1. Germline V gives CDR1 SGDLS, CDR2 YYNGEE. The V gene end was trimmed by 3 bases and the J gene end by 5 bases; junction bases not matched to a gene: 10. The CDR3 length is 16 residues. The CDR3 DNA reads as TGTGCCAGCAGCGCAAACCGGGACAGGGGAGGCGAGACCCAGTACTTC. Its protein is CASSANRDRGGETQYF.

The chain recombines TRBV3-1 (or the pseudogene TRBV3-2) with TRBJ2-3; D is possibly TRBD1 (6 bases). Germline CDR1 reads LGHDT; CDR2 reads YNNKEL (reference sequence). The CDR3 covers 16 residues. Trimming shortened V by 0 bases and J by 3 bases, and 13 bases separated the two germline ends. The CDR3 reads CASSQDYRVRTDTQYF. The DNA for the CDR3 is TGTGCCAGCAGCCAAGATTACAGGGTTAGAACAGATACGCAGTATTTT.

This sequence joins TRBV5-1 and TRBJ1-1; TRBD1 aligns across 9 bases. In germline, CDR1 is SGHRS, CDR2 YFSETQ. CDR3 length: 16 amino acids. With 4 bases clipped from V and 6 bases from J, the junction kept 13 bases outside the gene matches. CDR3 sequence (DNA): TGCGCCAGCAGCCTGGGACAGGGCCAGACCCTGGCTGAAGCTTTCTTT. Translated: CASSLGQGQTLAEAFF. Complete variable domain (other parts from reference TRBV5-1 and TRBJ1-1): KAGVTQTPRYLIKTRGQQVTLSCSPISGHRSVSWYQQTPGQGLQFLFEYFSETQRNKGNFPGRFSGRQFSNSRSEMNVSTLELGDSALYLCASSLGQGQTLAEAFFGQGTRLTVV.

V is TRBV7-2 and J is TRBJ2-7; tentative D call: TRBD1 (6 bases). Germline values: CDR1 SGHTA, CDR2 FQGNSA. CDR3 length: 15 residues. V was cut by 6 bases and J by 0 bases, with 15 bases left in between. The CDR3 region has the DNA TGTGCCAGCAGACAAACCGGGACATTCTCCTACGAGCAGTACTTC. Protein sequence: CASRQTGTFSYEQYF.

The chain employs TRBV4-1 and TRBJ2-1; possibly TRBD2 for D (6 bases). V lost 0 bases to trimming and J lost 4 bases, with 10 bases between them. CDR1 and CDR2 from the germline V gene are MGHRA and YSYEKL. The CDR3 totals 15 residues. In nucleotides, the CDR3 is TGCGCCAGCAGCCAAGATCGAGGAGGGTACAATGAGCAGTTCTTC. Its translation is CASSQDRGGYNEQFF.

The chain is built from TRBV27 and TRBJ1-3; TRBD1 matches 10 bases. The V and J ends lost 5 bases and 2 bases, in that order; junction bases with no gene match: 3. There are 15 residues in the CDR3. CDR1 is MNHEY and CDR2 is SMNVEV in the germline V gene (reference sequence). The CDR3 spells CASSPGTGAGNTIYF. The CDR3 nucleotides are TGTGCCAGCAGTCCCGGGACAGGGGCTGGAAACACCATATATTTT.

The table lists this clone with a count of one. The chain has TRBV3-1 (or the pseudogene TRBV3-2) and TRBJ1-1; D gene uncertain. The CDR3 consists of 15 residues. V lost 0 bases to trimming and J lost 5 bases, with 13 bases between them. From germline, CDR1 is LGHDT and CDR2 YNNKEL (reference sequence). The CDR3 loop reads CASSQESPPRTEAFF. DNA for the CDR3: TGTGCCAGCAGCCAAGAATCGCCTCCTCGGACTGAAGCTTTCTTT.

The rearrangement uses TRBV28 and TRBJ2-7; 7 positions agree with TRBD2. V lost 4 bases to trimming and J lost 5 bases; unmatched junction nucleotides: 5. The CDR3 runs 13 residues. Germline V gene data show CDR1 as MDHEN and CDR2 as SYDVKM. CDR3: CASSSGGVHEQYF. The DNA for the CDR3 is TGTGCCAGCAGTTCGGGAGGCGTGCACGAGCAGTACTTC.

The chain combines TRBV7-2 with TRBJ1-5, with D uncertain. CDR1 SGHTA and CDR2 FQGNSA come from the germline V gene. V was trimmed by 5 bases and J by 6 bases, leaving 11 bases between them. CDR3 length equals 13 residues. In DNA form, the CDR3 reads TGTGCCAGCAGCACCTTGACGGGTCAGCCCCAGCATTTT. It specifies CASSTLTGQPQHF.

This clone was observed once. The rearrangement joins TRBV5-4 to TRBJ1-1, with D perhaps matching TRBD1 (5 bases). The CDR3 runs to 13 residues. Germline CDR1 SGHNT, CDR2 YYREEE (reference sequence). V lost 4 bases to trimming and J lost 4 bases, with 11 bases between them. CDR3 sequence reads: CASSRDSFTEAFF. The CDR3 DNA sequence: TGTGCCAGCAGCCGTGACAGTTTCACTGAAGCTTTCTTT.

This clone was detected once. The V and J genes are TRBV6-4 and TRBJ2-2; 8 bases are a match to TRBD2. This CDR3 is 14 amino acids long. The V gene's germline CDR1 is MRHNA and CDR2 SNTAGT. V trimming: 0 bases; J trimming: 7 bases; junction bases outside the gene matches: 1. The CDR3 protein is CASSDSGTSGELFF. CDR3 sequence (DNA): TGTGCCAGCAGTGACTCCGGGACTAGCGGGGAGCTGTTTTTT.

The rearrangement uses TRBV5-1 and TRBJ1-4; unclear D gene. V shed 1 base and J shed 0 bases, with 7 bases lying between them. Germline V CDR1 and CDR2: SGHRS, YFSETQ. There are 15 residues in the CDR3. Here the CDR3 DNA reads TGCGCCAGCAGCTTGACAGATGCAACTAATGAAAAACTGTTTTTT. This codes for CASSLTDATNEKLFF.

The chain links TRBV7-2 to TRBJ2-1; D call uncertain. This CDR3 contains 13 residues. V lost 8 bases and J 0 bases, leaving 8 bases between the germline ends. The germline V gene encodes CDR1 SGHTA and CDR2 FQGNSA. This CDR3 is CASAASSYNEQFF. The CDR3 DNA follows: TGTGCCAGCGCGGCGAGCTCCTACAATGAGCAGTTCTTC.

The chain recombines TRBV5-1 with TRBJ1-1; D is possibly TRBD1 (5 bases). Germline V gene data show CDR1 as SGHRS and CDR2 as YFSETQ. The CDR3 runs 14 residues. V lost 3 bases and J lost 2, with 11 bases in between. CDR3 DNA sequence: TGCGCCAGCAGCTACGGCGGGGGAAACACTGAAGCTTTCTTT. Protein product: CASSYGGGNTEAFF.

This chain joins TRBV6-5 and TRBJ2-1, with D possibly matching TRBD2 (6 bases). Germline lookup yields CDR1 MNHEY and CDR2 SVGAGI. V gave up 4 bases and J gave up 7 bases, with 11 bases separating them. This CDR3 is built from 13 residues. The CDR3 loop is CASSWGRGNEQFF. CDR3 nucleotide sequence: TGTGCCAGCAGTTGGGGCCGGGGGAATGAGCAGTTCTTC.

This rearrangement joins TRBV5-4 to TRBJ1-4; D is perhaps TRBD1 (6 bases). V lost 4 bases to trimming and J lost 0 bases, with 10 bases between them. The CDR3 totals 15 residues. Germline V CDR1 and CDR2: SGHNT, YYREEE (reference sequence). As DNA, the CDR3 is TGTGCCAGCAGCCAGGGGTCTGCAACTAATGAAAAACTGTTTTTT. Translation gives CASSQGSATNEKLFF.

This chain links TRBV10-3 with TRBJ2-7; 12 positions agree with TRBD2. This CDR3 comprises 15 residues. Germline V gene lookup returns CDR1 ENHRY and CDR2 SYGVKD. V lost 3 bases, J lost 6 bases, and 6 bases stayed unmatched. The CDR3 is CAISDLPSGRVEQYF. In nucleotides, the CDR3 is TGTGCCATCAGTGACCTCCCTAGCGGGAGGGTCGAGCAGTACTTC.

This sequence joins TRBV9 and TRBJ2-1; 8 positions agree with TRBD1. CDR3 length: 15 amino acids. The germline V gene encodes CDR1 SGDLS and CDR2 YYNGEE. Trimming at V came to 2 bases and at J to 5 bases, leaving 6 bases not matched to a gene. The CDR3 DNA sequence: TGTGCCAGCAGCGTGGAGGACAGGGTCAACAATGAGCAGTTCTTC. Translated, it gives CASSVEDRVNNEQFF. The variable domain in full, completed from reference TRBV9 and TRBJ2-1, reads DSGVTQTPKHLITATGQRVTLRCSPRSGDLSVYWYQQSLDQGLQFLIQYYNGEERAKGNILERFSAQQFPDLHSELNLSSLELGDSALYFCASSVEDRVNNEQFFGPGTRLTVL.

This chain connects TRBV11-3 to TRBJ2-1; 7 bases agree with TRBD1. Germline V gene data show CDR1 as SGHNT and CDR2 as YENEEA. The V segment lost 2 bases and the J segment 9 bases; nucleotides outside the gene matches: 4. The CDR3 runs to 13 residues. The CDR3 coding sequence is TGTGCCAGCAGCTTACAGGGGGAAGGTGAGCAGTTCTTC. This sequence encodes CASSLQGEGEQFF.

The chain carries TRBV5-1 and TRBJ1-6; possibly TRBD1 for D (6 bases). Germline loops: CDR1 SGHRS, CDR2 YFSETQ. This CDR3 comprises 17 residues. The V and J ends lost 1 base and 10 bases respectively, with 21 bases between them. In nucleotides, the CDR3 is TGCGCCAGCAGCTTGTCTTCCCCCCCAGGGGTTGAATCACCCCTCCACTTT. This translates into CASSLSSPPGVESPLHF.

V and J are TRBV19 and TRBJ1-4; tentative D call: TRBD1 (5 bases). Germline V gives CDR1 LNHDA, CDR2 SQIVND (reference sequence). V lost 6 bases and J 6 bases, leaving 17 bases between the germline ends. The CDR3 loop spans 15 amino acids. The CDR3 sequence is CASSPSWAGHEKLFF. The CDR3 coding sequence is TGTGCCAGTAGCCCCAGTTGGGCAGGGCATGAAAAACTGTTTTTT.

The J gene is TRBJ2-7, the V gene TRBV5-8; the match to TRBD1 covers 9 bases. V lost 5 bases, J lost 5 bases, and 11 bases stayed unmatched. In germline, CDR1 is SGHTS, CDR2 YDEGEE. The CDR3 totals 15 residues. The DNA for the CDR3 is TGTGCCAGCAGGGAGTTAACAGGGGGCAGGAACGAGCAGTACTTC. This translates into CASRELTGGRNEQYF.

The chain uses TRBV7-8 and TRBJ1-4; 10 bases align to TRBD1. The length of the CDR3 is 16 residues. The V segment lost 5 bases and the J segment 2 bases; nucleotides outside the gene matches: 5. Germline CDR1 SGHVS, CDR2 FQNEAQ. The CDR3, as DNA: TGTGCCAGCAGCCCCCGGACAGGGGGGACTAATGAAAAACTGTTTTTT. It yields the protein CASSPRTGGTNEKLFF.

This clone was seen once. The chain employs TRBV2 and TRBJ1-5; D is undetermined. Germline V gene data show CDR1 as SNHLY and CDR2 as FYNNEI. The CDR3 covers 15 residues. V lost 6 bases to trimming and J lost 0 bases, with 12 bases between them. In nucleotides, the CDR3 is TGTGCCAGCAGGAGAACTGAGGGTAGCAATCAGCCCCAGCATTTT. Protein product: CASRRTEGSNQPQHF.